Shown below are 32 T cell receptor beta chains from a single sample sequenced in a study of CD8 T cells in ankylosing spondylitis. TCRdb re-analysed the 5' RACE reads in MiXCR, keeping a single row per CDR3 protein. Here the sample spans about 340,000 distinct CDR3 sequences, roughly 20% being singletons. The source material was blood, either unsorted or a sorted T cell fraction (not recorded which). Receptors originate from a male donor with ankylosing spondylitis or in good health (not recorded which).

This clonotype has only a few counts. The chain links TRBV29-1 to TRBJ2-3; a weak D match, TRBD2 (7 bases). The CDR3 runs to 17 residues. V lost 1 base and J lost 2, with 19 bases in between. Germline V gene lookup returns CDR1 SQVTM and CDR2 ANQGSEA. CDR3 region: CSVEVPSEGGPTDTQYF. In DNA, the CDR3 is TGCAGCGTTGAAGTTCCTAGCGAGGGGGGGCCCACAGATACGCAGTATTTT.

The CDR3 nucleotides are TGCAGTGCTGGGACTAGCGAGATCCACAATGAGCAGTTCTTC. Translated: CSAGTSEIHNEQFF. V usage is TRBV20-1 and J usage is TRBJ2-1; 10 bases line up with TRBD2. CDR3 length equals 14 residues. J was trimmed by 5 bases and V by 5 bases; bases with no gene match: 6. From germline, CDR1 is DFQATT and CDR2 SNEGSKA (reference sequence).

The J gene is TRBJ2-2, the V gene TRBV4-1; the D is unclear. The V end was cut by 3 bases, the J end by 1 base, with 6 bases between. Per germline, CDR1 MGHRA and CDR2 YSYEKL. This CDR3 is 14 amino acids long. CDR3 DNA: TGCGCCAGCAGCCAGTTAGAGAACACCGGGGAGCTGTTTTTT. This codes for CASSQLENTGELFF.

V and J are TRBV7-9 and TRBJ1-1; a possible D gene is TRBD1 (5 bases). This CDR3 region has 15 residues. Germline V lookup: CDR1 SEHNR, CDR2 FQNEAQ (reference sequence). Between the trimmed V and J ends, which lost 7 bases and 4 bases, there was a span of 19 bases. The CDR3 DNA is TGTGCCAGCACCCACAGGTCTGGGCCGACCACTGAAGCTTTCTTT. Translating it yields CASTHRSGPTTEAFF.

A few counts support this clonotype. The chain is built from TRBV3-1 and TRBJ1-5; possibly TRBD1 for D (5 bases). V shed 0 bases and J shed 7 bases, with 10 bases lying between them. Germline CDR1 is LGHDT and CDR2 is YNNKEL (reference sequence). This CDR3 is built from 14 residues. Here the CDR3 reads CASSQEGVRQPQHF. CDR3 bases: TGTGCCAGCAGCCAAGAAGGGGTGAGACAGCCCCAGCATTTT.

This clonotype has a handful of counts. This chain joins TRBV6-5 and TRBJ2-5, with 8 nucleotides matching TRBD1. The V and J ends lost 2 bases and 4 bases, in that order; junction bases with no gene match: 3. Germline values: CDR1 MNHEY, CDR2 SVGAGI. The CDR3 is 14 residues long. CDR3 nucleotides: TGTGCCAGCAGTTACCCAGGGGGCCTAGAGACCCAGTACTTC. Its protein product is CASSYPGGLETQYF.

The chain uses TRBV29-1 and TRBJ2-5; TRBD2 matches 8 bases. This CDR3 spans 15 amino acids. V shed 6 bases and J 0 bases; nucleotides not matched to a gene: 9. The germline V gene encodes CDR1 SQVTM and CDR2 ANQGSEA. The CDR3, as DNA: TGCAGCGTCCAACTAGCGGACACGTACCAAGAGACCCAGTACTTC. This encodes CSVQLADTYQETQYF.

V gene TRBV10-1 combines with J gene TRBJ2-7; D remains unclear. Per germline, CDR1 WNHNN and CDR2 SYGVQD (reference sequence). The CDR3 is 13 amino acids. V shed 4 bases and J shed 0 bases, with 7 bases lying between them. This chain's CDR3 is CASSVTSSYEQYF. CDR3 DNA sequence: TGCGCCAGCAGTGTGACCAGCTCCTACGAGCAGTACTTC.

CDR3 nucleotides: TGTGCCAGCAGCCACCCTGCCCGGGGAGAGACCCAGTACTTC. This codes for CASSHPARGETQYF. J is TRBJ2-5 and V is TRBV4-2; perhaps TRBD2 as D (5 bases). V lost 3 bases to trimming and J lost 4 bases, with 12 bases between them. This CDR3 is 14 amino acids long. The germline gives CDR1 LGHNA, CDR2 YNFKEQ.

This clonotype was counted only a few times. The CDR3, as DNA: TGCAGTGCTAGAGATCTTGCTAGCGGGGGGGCATCACCCTCCGAGCAGTACTTC. Translating gives CSARDLASGGASPSEQYF. The chain has TRBV20-1 and TRBJ2-7; 12 positions agree with TRBD2. The CDR3 loop spans 18 amino acids. J gave up 6 bases and V 0 bases, and 15 bases lay outside the gene matches. In germline, CDR1 is DFQATT, CDR2 SNEGSKA (reference sequence).

This clonotype was seen only a few times. In DNA form, the CDR3 reads TGTGCCAGCAGTTTACTACAGACTAACAATGAGCAGTTCTTC. This codes for CASSLLQTNNEQFF. This chain links TRBV12-3 or TRBV12-4 with TRBJ2-1; TRBD2 might be the D (5 bases). The CDR3 is 14 amino acids. Trimming removed 2 bases from V and 5 bases from J, with 10 bases in between.

This clonotype was observed a few times. At one end the junction does not follow the germline gene, possibly because of a read error. This chain joins TRBV6-2 or TRBV6-3 and TRBJ1-5; D is unclear. Germline V gene lookup returns CDR1 MNHEY and CDR2 SVGEGT. CDR3 length: 13 amino acids. CDR3 DNA sequence: TGTGCCAGCAGACCCCTCTCCAATCAGACCCAGCATTTT. It yields the protein CASRPLSNQTQHF.

The rearrangement uses TRBV29-1 and TRBJ2-2; D not resolved. CDR3 length equals 14 residues. With 0 bases removed from V and 2 bases from J, the gap between germline ends came to 7 bases. Germline V lookup: CDR1 SQVTM, CDR2 ANQGSEA. The CDR3 loop is CSVEDSTNTGELFF. The CDR3 coding sequence is TGCAGCGTTGAAGATTCCACAAACACCGGGGAGCTGTTTTTT.

There are a few counts of this clonotype. V usage is TRBV29-1 and J usage is TRBJ2-2; D is unresolved. V was trimmed by 7 bases and J by 3 bases, leaving 6 bases between them. This CDR3 comprises 11 residues. Germline V gene data show CDR1 as SQVTM and CDR2 as ANQGSEA. The CDR3 DNA reads as TGCAGCGCGTGGGACACCGGGGAGCTGTTTTTT. This sequence encodes CSAWDTGELFF.

CDR3 region: CASSLDGLYF. As DNA, the CDR3 is TGTGCCAGCAGCTTGGATGGTTTGTATTTT. V is TRBV7-9 and J is TRBJ2-3, with unresolved D. V was clipped by 3 bases and J by 14 bases, with 9 bases between them. The CDR3 totals 10 residues. CDR1 is SEHNR and CDR2 is FQNEAQ in the germline V gene (reference sequence).

This sequence joins TRBV30 and TRBJ2-3; unclear D gene. CDR1 is GTSNPN, CDR2 SVGIG, per germline (reference sequence). This CDR3 is built from 12 residues. V was trimmed by 0 bases and J by 6 bases, leaving 7 bases between them. The CDR3 loop is CAWSVPVDTQYF. CDR3 in DNA: TGTGCCTGGAGTGTACCAGTGGATACGCAGTATTTT.

The chain couples TRBV6-2 or TRBV6-3 to TRBJ1-5, with D possibly matching TRBD1 (5 bases). CDR1 MNHEY and CDR2 SVGEGT come from the germline V gene. The CDR3 length is 15 residues. Trimming took off 7 bases at V and 6 bases at J, with 19 bases between the two ends. The CDR3 reads CASNPGRQTLQPQHF. CDR3 DNA sequence: TGTGCCAGCAACCCGGGACGCCAAACACTTCAGCCCCAGCATTTT.

This clonotype appeared a few times. The chain recombines TRBV27 with TRBJ2-3, with TRBD1 matching over 7 bases. Losses at the gene ends were 5 bases for V and 4 bases for J; bases not matched to a gene: 9. Germline V gene data show CDR1 as MNHEY and CDR2 as SMNVEV (reference sequence). The CDR3 consists of 15 residues. The CDR3 bases are TGTGCCAGCAGTCCCTTGACGACAGGGCCAGATACGCAGTATTTT. Protein: CASSPLTTGPDTQYF.

J is TRBJ2-1 and V is TRBV15; maybe TRBD2 (5 bases). This CDR3 has 15 amino acids. With 8 bases removed from V and 9 bases from J, the gap between germline ends came to 23 bases. Germline V lookup: CDR1 LNHNV, CDR2 YYDKDF (reference sequence). DNA for the CDR3: TGTGCCACCTTCTTTCGGGGAAAGAAACGGCGTGAGCAGTTCTTC. Protein: CATFFRGKKRREQFF.

This rearrangement joins TRBV6-5 to TRBJ2-3; the D gene could be TRBD1 or TRBD2 (6 bases each). V lost 0 bases and J lost 2, with 18 bases in between. CDR1 is MNHEY, CDR2 SVGAGI, per germline. The CDR3 consists of 18 residues. CDR3 region: CASSYSRGAAALTDTQYF. The DNA for the CDR3 is TGTGCCAGCAGTTACTCGAGGGGGGCGGCCGCCCTCACAGATACGCAGTATTTT.

This clonotype has just a few counts. The gene calls are TRBV28 and TRBJ2-2; 10 bases map to TRBD2. This CDR3 has 16 residues. Germline loops: CDR1 MDHEN, CDR2 SYDVKM. The trim removed 6 bases at V and 2 bases at J, leaving 6 bases unmatched. The CDR3 sequence is CASSLAGVTNTGELFF. CDR3 nucleotides: TGTGCCAGCAGCCTAGCGGGGGTGACAAACACCGGGGAGCTGTTTTTT.

J is TRBJ2-7 and V is TRBV12-3 or TRBV12-4; tentatively, D is TRBD2 (5 bases). V dropped 2 bases and J dropped 5 bases, with 16 bases sitting between them. The CDR3 totals 15 residues. CDR3 loop: CASSLSASFFDEQYF. CDR3 nucleotide sequence: TGTGCCAGCAGTTTATCAGCTAGCTTTTTCGACGAGCAGTACTTC.

The genes are TRBV24-1 and TRBJ2-1; D call uncertain. The germline V gene has CDR1 KGHDR and CDR2 SFDVKD. V gave up 3 bases and J gave up 2 bases, with 10 bases separating them. The CDR3 has 15 amino acids. CDR3 sequence: CATSDGDTAYNEQFF. CDR3 sequence (DNA): TGTGCCACCAGTGATGGAGACACCGCCTACAATGAGCAGTTCTTC.

This clonotype has just a few counts. This chain joins TRBV7-9 and TRBJ2-1; 12 bases agree with TRBD2. Unmatched junction bases numbered 5, after V lost 4 bases and J lost 4 bases. This CDR3 has 16 residues. Germline values: CDR1 SEHNR, CDR2 FQNEAQ (reference sequence). The CDR3 region has the DNA TGTGCCAGCAGCTGGACTAGCGGGGAGATTTACAATGAGCAGTTCTTC. This sequence encodes CASSWTSGEIYNEQFF.

The table lists this clonotype with a few counts. The chain joins TRBV29-1 to TRBJ2-1; either TRBD1 or TRBD2 may supply D (5 bases each). Between the trimmed V and J ends, which lost 5 bases and 8 bases, there was a span of 19 bases. CDR1 SQVTM and CDR2 ANQGSEA come from the germline V gene. The CDR3 loop spans 14 amino acids. CDR3 sequence (DNA): TGCAGCGTTTCCGGCCGAGGGGTGGTCGATGAGCAGTTCTTC. Translation gives CSVSGRGVVDEQFF.

The genes are TRBV5-5 and TRBJ2-5; perhaps D is TRBD1 or TRBD2 (7 bases each). Per germline, CDR1 SGHKS and CDR2 YYEKEE (reference sequence). The CDR3 totals 16 residues. V was shortened by 5 bases and J by 4 bases, with 21 bases between the two germline ends. The CDR3 nucleotides are TGTGCCAGCAGAGAGAGGACAGGCGGCGGGGGAGAGACCCAGTACTTC. This gives the protein CASRERTGGGGETQYF.

The table lists this clonotype with a few counts. The chain employs TRBV4-1 and TRBJ2-1; TRBD2 is a possible D gene (6 bases). Deletions cut 4 bases from V and 10 bases from J, with 23 bases between. Germline V gene sequence: CDR1 MGHRA, CDR2 YSYEKL. The CDR3 has 16 amino acids. The CDR3 protein is CASSPESGSRVLEQFF. DNA for the CDR3: TGCGCCAGCAGCCCTGAGTCCGGGAGCCGGGTATTGGAGCAGTTCTTC.

V usage is TRBV12-3 or TRBV12-4 and J usage is TRBJ2-7; D uncertain. This CDR3 comprises 13 residues. The V end lost 5 bases, the J end lost 7 bases, and 15 bases lay between the germline ends. CDR3 sequence reads: CASSPLAVAEQYF. The DNA of the CDR3 is TGTGCCAGCAGTCCCCTGGCGGTGGCAGAGCAGTACTTC.

This clonotype occurred a few times. The CDR3 protein is CASRPDYNEQFF. The CDR3, as DNA: TGTGCCAGCAGGCCGGACTACAATGAGCAGTTCTTC. V is TRBV12-3 or TRBV12-4 and J is TRBJ2-1; D uncertain. The CDR3 is 12 amino acids. V shed 6 bases and J shed 3 bases, with 6 bases lying between them.

This chain uses TRBV7-6 with TRBJ2-1; 10 nucleotides agree with TRBD2. Per the germline V gene, CDR1 is SGHVS and CDR2 is FNYEAQ. The CDR3 contains 16 residues. V lost 3 bases, J lost 4 bases, and 6 bases stayed unmatched. CDR3 region: CASSFRAGGNYNEQFF. The CDR3 nucleotides are TGTGCCAGCAGCTTCCGAGCGGGGGGGAATTACAATGAGCAGTTCTTC.

This rearrangement joins TRBV23-1 to TRBJ2-3; TRBD1 is a possible D gene (6 bases). TRBV23-1 is noted as an ORF with a role that remains uncertain. The CDR3 loop spans 17 amino acids. V was clipped by 0 bases and J by 0 bases, with 13 bases between them. The CDR3 DNA is TGCGCCAGCAGTCAATCAGGACAGTGTCCTAGCACAGATACGCAGTATTTT. Its protein is CASSQSGQCPSTDTQYF.

In its sample, this clonotype was seen a few times. V is TRBV10-1 and J is TRBJ2-3; TRBD2 matches at 9 bases. Germline CDR1 is WNHNN and CDR2 is SYGVQD (reference sequence). The CDR3 spans 16 residues. The ends lost 2 bases at V and 1 base at J; junction bases unmatched: 4. CDR3: CASSEGASGGTDTQYF. The DNA for the CDR3 is TGCGCCAGCAGTGAGGGAGCTAGCGGGGGCACAGATACGCAGTATTTT.